The present T cell receptor (beta chain) was sequenced within a study of PD-L1 blockade in urothelial cancer. Overall study: The year 2014 saw patients start atezolizumab, 1,200 mg intravenously every 3 weeks. Of prior chemotherapy regimens, patients had received between 0 and 3. Treatment start was followed by blood analysis at 3 weeks (second dose) and again at 6 weeks. When blood samples were assessed, the median T cell count was around 150,000.

Some clones are missing from TCRdb's copy, which holds only in-frame ones; the method was immunoSEQ multiplex PCR. The table has about 38,000 clones, about nine tenths seen once. Germline loops: CDR1 SGHRS, CDR2 YFSETQ. The CDR3 has 14 amino acids. Germline trimming cut 4 bases from V and 0 bases from J; bases unmatched to any gene: 4. The receptor was derived from an older man with urothelial cancer. The rearrangement joins TRBV5-1 to TRBJ2-7; 7 bases align to TRBD2. Sequencing was performed on PBMCs, taken around atezolizumab (anti-PD-L1) treatment. DNA for the CDR3: TGCGCCAGCAGCCCCGGACTAGGCTCCTACGAGCAGTACTTC. Its protein product is CASSPGLGSYEQYF.